These 10 T cell receptor beta chains originate from one sample sequenced in a study of blood T cell repertoires in COVID-19. Assay: immunoSEQ multiplex PCR; the TCRdb copy retains only in-frame clones and omits some. The data contain more than 150,000 clones, more than 80% of them singletons. Input material: peripheral blood. All receptors derive from a human donor in a cohort sampled during active COVID-19.

The V and J genes are TRBV5-1 and TRBJ1-4, with 8 positions matching TRBD1. Germline V gives CDR1 SGHRS, CDR2 YFSETQ. This CDR3 contains 15 residues. V was clipped by 0 bases and J by 3 bases; unmatched bases: 1. The CDR3 region is CASSLGQGSNEKLFF. The CDR3 nucleotides are TGCGCCAGCAGCTTGGGACAGGGGTCTAATGAAAAACTGTTTTTT.

This clone was counted a single time. The chain couples TRBV7-9 to TRBJ1-6; the match to TRBD1 covers 8 bases. Trimming took 2 bases from V and 7 from J; bases not matched to a gene: 4. Germline V gene sequence: CDR1 SEHNR, CDR2 FQNEAQ (reference sequence). This CDR3 region has 15 residues. In DNA form, the CDR3 reads TGTGCCAGCAGCTTACGGACAGGGCAGAATTCACCCCTCCACTTT. Translation: CASSLRTGQNSPLHF.

The V and J genes are TRBV5-1 and TRBJ1-2; D is uncertain. CDR1 and CDR2 (germline): SGHRS, YFSETQ. Between the trimmed V and J ends, which lost 3 bases and 3 bases, there was a span of 12 bases. The CDR3 is made up of 14 amino acids. The CDR3 DNA reads as TGCGCCAGCAGCTCCCTTCCGGGAGACTATGGCTACACCTTC. It yields the protein CASSSLPGDYGYTF.

This rearrangement joins TRBV5-1 to TRBJ1-1; 9 nucleotides line up with TRBD1. V shed 3 bases, J shed 3 bases, and the junction held 3 bases outside the gene matches. The CDR3 extends over 14 amino acids. From germline, CDR1 is SGHRS and CDR2 YFSETQ. This chain's CDR3 is CASSSGQGHTEAFF. Here the CDR3 DNA reads TGCGCCAGCAGCTCCGGACAGGGGCACACTGAAGCTTTCTTT. The entire variable domain, with the rest obtained from reference TRBV5-1 and TRBJ1-1, is as follows: KAGVTQTPRYLIKTRGQQVTLSCSPISGHRSVSWYQQTPGQGLQFLFEYFSETQRNKGNFPGRFSGRQFSNSRSEMNVSTLELGDSALYLCASSSGQGHTEAFFGQGTRLTVV.

The CDR3 sequence: CASSWDHRGPSEQYF. The CDR3 DNA is TGCGCCAGCAGCTGGGACCACAGGGGCCCGAGCGAGCAGTACTTC. The chain employs TRBV5-1 and TRBJ2-7; 7 bases align to TRBD1. J lost 6 bases, V lost 3 bases, and 12 bases had no gene match. The CDR3 is made up of 15 amino acids. CDR1 is SGHRS and CDR2 is YFSETQ in the germline V gene.

The J gene is TRBJ1-2, the V gene TRBV7-8; 7 nucleotides match TRBD1. The germline CDR1 and CDR2 sequences are SGHVS and FQNEAQ. This CDR3 has 13 residues. The ends lost 5 bases at V and 7 bases at J; junction bases unmatched: 7. CDR3 nucleotide sequence: TGTGCCAGCAGCCGACAGGGACTGTCTGGCTACACCTTC. It encodes CASSRQGLSGYTF.

This sequence joins TRBV4-1 and TRBJ1-1, with D unclear. Germline V gene lookup returns CDR1 MGHRA and CDR2 YSYEKL. V was cut by 0 bases and J by 0 bases, with 5 bases left in between. The CDR3 covers 14 residues. The CDR3 bases are TGCGCCAGCAGCCAAGATAGTGTGAACACTGAAGCTTTCTTT. Translated: CASSQDSVNTEAFF.

The chain uses TRBV18 and TRBJ2-7, with 8 bases identical to TRBD1. The CDR3 covers 13 residues. Germline V gene lookup returns CDR1 KGHSH and CDR2 LQKENI. V shed 0 bases, J shed 5 bases, and the junction held 0 bases outside the gene matches. The CDR3 coding sequence is TGTGCCAGCTCACCACCGACAGGGGACGAGCAGTACTTC. It is translated as CASSPPTGDEQYF.

This clone was found once. The chain couples TRBV3-1 (or the pseudogene TRBV3-2) to TRBJ1-6, with TRBD1 matching over 7 bases. Germline CDR1 is LGHDT and CDR2 is YNNKEL (reference sequence). The CDR3 is 16 amino acids. V dropped 3 bases and J dropped 5; count of bases not matched to a gene: 7. The CDR3 nucleotides read TGTGCCAGCAGCCATACGACAGGGTCAGATAATTCACCCCTCCACTTT. This gives the protein CASSHTTGSDNSPLHF.

The chain combines TRBV4-1 with TRBJ1-1; a weak D match, TRBD1 (6 bases). The germline CDR1 and CDR2 sequences are MGHRA and YSYEKL. CDR3 length: 15 amino acids. The V and J ends lost 1 base and 0 bases respectively, with 9 bases between them. CDR3 bases: TGCGCCAGCAGCCAAGGCAGGGGAATGAACACTGAAGCTTTCTTT. This gives the protein CASSQGRGMNTEAFF.